Below are 21 T cell receptor beta chains sequenced from a single sample in a study of human T cells and chemical hapten exposure. Noted time point: patch test 3, about 24 weeks after DPC sensitization. The treatment was: therapeutic diphenylcyclopropenone sensitization with weekly scalp DPC. Each CDR3 protein is one row after TCRdb ran MiXCR on the RACE reads. The sample shows about 82,000 distinct CDR3 sequences, 10% to 15% of them seen only once. Source: whole blood, taken in connection with sensitization to the hapten diphenylcyclopropenone (DPC). These receptor sequences come from a woman in her forties or fifties with alopecia areata. Some clones in this sample may be carry-over from other donors' samples.

The gene calls are TRBV28 and TRBJ1-5; 9 bases match TRBD1. V was clipped by 5 bases and J by 4 bases; unmatched bases: 3. The CDR3 spans 14 residues. Germline V gene lookup returns CDR1 MDHEN and CDR2 SYDVKM. This chain's CDR3 is CASSRTGANQPQHF. The DNA for the CDR3 is TGTGCCAGCAGTAGGACAGGGGCAAATCAGCCCCAGCATTTT.

The chain uses TRBV20-1 and TRBJ2-2; 7 positions match TRBD2. Trimming at V came to 3 bases and at J to 7 bases, leaving 2 bases not matched to a gene. Germline assignment: CDR1 DFQATT and CDR2 SNEGSKA (reference sequence). The length of the CDR3 is 12 residues. Here the CDR3 DNA reads TGCAGTGCTAGGCGGGAGATCGGGGAGCTGTTTTTT. Residues: CSARREIGELFF.

V and J are TRBV18 and TRBJ1-1; D gene uncertain. V lost 3 bases and J 4 bases, leaving 12 bases between the germline ends. The CDR3 spans 14 residues. The germline V gene has CDR1 KGHSH and CDR2 LQKENI. Here the CDR3 DNA reads TGTGCCAGCTCACCGGAGGGATATGTCACTGAAGCTTTCTTT. The encoded protein is CASSPEGYVTEAFF.

This clonotype was recorded at least ten times. The chain combines TRBV27 with TRBJ1-3; 8 nucleotides match TRBD1. Germline V gene lookup returns CDR1 MNHEY and CDR2 SMNVEV (reference sequence). This CDR3 is built from 13 residues. V lost 6 bases to trimming and J lost 9 bases; unmatched junction nucleotides: 7. The CDR3 coding sequence is TGTGCCAGCAGACAACAGGGGGATAGCACCATATATTTT. Encoded protein: CASRQQGDSTIYF.

This clonotype was seen a few times. The chain couples TRBV6-5 to TRBJ2-7; 8 bases fit TRBD2. The CDR3 extends over 14 amino acids. Germline V lookup: CDR1 MNHEY, CDR2 SVGAGI. J gave up 0 bases and V 6 bases, and 4 bases lay outside the gene matches. The CDR3 here is CASRRLANSYEQYF. The CDR3 coding sequence is TGTGCCAGCAGAAGACTAGCGAACTCCTACGAGCAGTACTTC.

This clonotype was seen a handful of times. In DNA form, the CDR3 reads TGCAGTGCTAGCGGTCCCAGCTCCTACGAGCAGTACTTC. Its translation: CSASGPSSYEQYF. This chain uses TRBV20-1 with TRBJ2-7, with D unclear. V lost 3 bases and J lost 0, with 9 bases in between. Germline V lookup: CDR1 DFQATT, CDR2 SNEGSKA (reference sequence). This CDR3 has 13 residues.

V is TRBV20-1 and J is TRBJ1-5; 9 positions agree with TRBD1. The V gene's germline CDR1 is DFQATT and CDR2 SNEGSKA (reference sequence). This CDR3 region has 15 residues. V trimming: 2 bases; J trimming: 5 bases; junction bases outside the gene matches: 7. This CDR3 reads CSARSSGQGHQPQHF. The DNA for the CDR3 is TGCAGTGCTAGATCTTCAGGACAGGGGCATCAGCCCCAGCATTTT.

Ten or more counts support this clonotype. V usage is TRBV18 and J usage is TRBJ2-3; 7 bases line up with TRBD1. Germline CDR1 and CDR2: KGHSH and LQKENI. The CDR3 totals 14 residues. The V segment lost 8 bases and the J segment 2 bases; nucleotides outside the gene matches: 7. CDR3 bases: TGTGCCAGCACGGAGAGGGGGCACACAGATACGCAGTATTTT. Protein product: CASTERGHTDTQYF.

This clonotype was observed a few times. The rearrangement uses TRBV20-1 and TRBJ2-1; 11 bases line up with TRBD2. CDR1 and CDR2 (germline): DFQATT, SNEGSKA (reference sequence). The CDR3 covers 18 residues. V was pared by 1 base and J by 4 bases, with 12 bases of the junction left unmatched. CDR3 loop: CSARASTTGTSGYNEQFF. CDR3 bases: TGCAGTGCTAGAGCGTCGACAACCGGGACTAGCGGATACAATGAGCAGTTCTTC.

This clonotype was picked up a small number of times. CDR3 nucleotide sequence: TGTGCCAGCAGTGATGAAGGGGTTGGCACTGAAGCTTTCTTT. It translates to CASSDEGVGTEAFF. This chain links TRBV2 with TRBJ1-1; TRBD1 might be the D (5 bases). The CDR3 has 14 residues. With 3 bases removed from V and 4 bases from J, the gap between germline ends came to 12 bases. Germline V gives CDR1 SNHLY, CDR2 FYNNEI.

This clonotype was counted ten times or more. J is TRBJ2-5 and V is TRBV12-3 or TRBV12-4; 9 positions match TRBD2. This CDR3 spans 15 amino acids. V gave up 3 bases and J gave up 4 bases; unmatched junction bases: 6. CDR3 sequence reads: CASSFVRGRGETQYF. In nucleotides, the CDR3 is TGTGCCAGCAGTTTCGTTCGCGGGAGGGGAGAGACCCAGTACTTC.

In this sample, this clonotype turned up once. This chain joins TRBV12-3 or TRBV12-4 and TRBJ1-6, with a possible D match to TRBD1 (6 bases). This CDR3 region has 16 residues. With 6 bases removed from V and 7 bases from J, the gap between germline ends came to 19 bases. The CDR3 DNA reads TGTGCCAGCAGCCTTGGACCCATAGGGGGAAATTCACCCCTCCACTTT. Amino acids: CASSLGPIGGNSPLHF.

The genes are TRBV7-9 and TRBJ1-2, with D hard to call. CDR1 is SEHNR and CDR2 is FQNEAQ in the germline V gene (reference sequence). With 1 base removed from V and 1 base from J, the gap between germline ends came to 7 bases. The CDR3 runs to 14 residues. CDR3 DNA sequence: TGTGCCAGCAGCTTAGGGGGTGTTAACTATGGCTACACCTTC. It specifies CASSLGGVNYGYTF.

This clonotype appeared many times. The chain links TRBV29-1 to TRBJ2-5; D is ambiguous. CDR3 length equals 12 residues. The V end was cut by 3 bases, the J end by 0 bases, with 5 bases between. Per the germline V gene, CDR1 is SQVTM and CDR2 is ANQGSEA. The CDR3 coding sequence is TGCAGCGTTGACAAGTACCAAGAGACCCAGTACTTC. Residues: CSVDKYQETQYF.

There are many counts of this clonotype. The CDR3 loop reads CASTPITGGGGYTF. DNA of the CDR3: TGTGCCAGCACCCCCATTACAGGGGGCGGAGGCTACACCTTC. The V and J genes are TRBV6-6 and TRBJ1-2; the match to TRBD1 covers 9 bases. The V and J ends lost 7 bases and 8 bases, in that order; junction bases with no gene match: 11. Germline V CDR1 and CDR2: MNHNY, SVGAGI (reference sequence). There are 14 residues in the CDR3.

This clonotype was detected only a few times. The rearrangement uses TRBV5-1 and TRBJ1-1; 11 positions match TRBD1. The germline gives CDR1 SGHRS, CDR2 YFSETQ. There are 14 residues in the CDR3. V shed 4 bases and J 4 bases; nucleotides not matched to a gene: 3. CDR3 in amino acids: CASSPGTGGTEAFF. The CDR3 region has the DNA TGCGCCAGCAGCCCTGGGACAGGGGGCACTGAAGCTTTCTTT.

This clonotype was counted only a few times. This chain connects TRBV19 to TRBJ2-7, with D tentatively TRBD2 (6 bases). CDR3 length: 16 amino acids. V lost 5 bases, J lost 3 bases, and 20 bases lay in between. CDR1 is LNHDA and CDR2 is SQIVND in the germline V gene (reference sequence). This CDR3 reads CASSVTSGRLGYEQYF. The CDR3 nucleotides read TGTGCCAGTAGTGTGACCAGCGGGCGATTGGGCTACGAGCAGTACTTC. Together with reference TRBV19 and TRBJ2-7, the CDR3 gives the full variable domain: DGGITQSPKYLFRKEGQNVTLSCEQNLNHDAMYWYRQDPGQGLRLIYYSQIVNDFQKGDIAEGYSVSREKKESFPLTVTSAQKNPTAFYLCASSVTSGRLGYEQYFGPGTRLTVT.

This clonotype was seen a handful of times. V usage is TRBV6-1 and J usage is TRBJ2-3; perhaps TRBD1 as D (5 bases). Trimming left V 5 bases short and J 5 bases short, with 11 bases between. Germline V gives CDR1 MNHNS, CDR2 SASEGT. This CDR3 has 13 amino acids. In nucleotides, the CDR3 is TGTGCCAGCAGTACTCAAGGGGTAGATACGCAGTATTTT. Residues: CASSTQGVDTQYF.

The J gene is TRBJ2-1, the V gene TRBV29-1; a possible D gene is TRBD1 (6 bases). V was shortened by 0 bases and J by 8 bases, with 11 bases between the two germline ends. The germline V gene encodes CDR1 SQVTM and CDR2 ANQGSEA. CDR3 length equals 13 residues. CDR3 nucleotides: TGCAGCGTTGAAGATCTTACAGGGTATGAGCAGTTCTTC. Its protein is CSVEDLTGYEQFF.

The chain carries TRBV29-1 and TRBJ1-2; no reliable D call. Germline assignment: CDR1 SQVTM and CDR2 ANQGSEA. V shed 2 bases and J shed 7 bases, with 14 bases lying between them. The CDR3 totals 13 residues. The CDR3 sequence: CSVERADEAGYTF. CDR3 DNA: TGCAGCGTTGAAAGGGCGGATGAGGCTGGCTACACCTTC.

The rearrangement uses TRBV28 and TRBJ1-1; no firm D call. Germline V gene sequence: CDR1 MDHEN, CDR2 SYDVKM. The CDR3 has 11 amino acids. Deletions cut 8 bases from V and 10 bases from J, with 14 bases between. CDR3 in DNA: TGTGCCAGCTCTTTAGGGTTCGTAGCTTTCTTT. As protein: CASSLGFVAFF.